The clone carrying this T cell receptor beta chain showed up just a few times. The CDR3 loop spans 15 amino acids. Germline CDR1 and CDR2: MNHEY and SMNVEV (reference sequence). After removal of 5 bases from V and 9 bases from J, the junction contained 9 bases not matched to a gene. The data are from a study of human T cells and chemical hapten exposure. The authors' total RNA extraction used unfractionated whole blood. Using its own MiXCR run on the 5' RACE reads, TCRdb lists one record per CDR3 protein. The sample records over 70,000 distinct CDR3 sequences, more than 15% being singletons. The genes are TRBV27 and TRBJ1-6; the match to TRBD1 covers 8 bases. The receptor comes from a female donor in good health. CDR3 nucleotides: TGTGCCAGCAGTCACTCCTTGGACAGGGCTTCACCCCTCCACTTT. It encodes CASSHSLDRASPLHF.